Presented here are 14 T cell receptor beta chains from one specimen sequenced in a study of blood T cell repertoires in COVID-19. Sequenced by immunoSEQ multiplex PCR; TCRdb stores in-frame clones only, minus some. Of fewer than 200,000 clones in the sample, roughly 88% were seen once. The sample consisted of PBMCs or T cells enriched from blood (not recorded which). These receptors originate from a man aged 50-59 years who had recovered from COVID-19.

The genes are TRBV9 and TRBJ1-2; 7 bases match TRBD1. After removal of 2 bases from V and 2 bases from J, the junction contained 6 bases not matched to a gene. CDR3 size: 15 residues. Germline V gene lookup returns CDR1 SGDLS and CDR2 YYNGEE. The CDR3: CASSVTTGKNYGYTF. Written as DNA, the CDR3 is TGTGCCAGCAGCGTGACGACAGGGAAAAACTATGGCTACACCTTC.

J is TRBJ1-6 and V is TRBV14, with D perhaps TRBD1 (6 bases). The germline CDR1 and CDR2 sequences are SGHDN and FVKESK. V shed 4 bases and J shed 7 bases, with 8 bases lying between them. The CDR3 is 13 residues long. The DNA for the CDR3 is TGTGCCAGCAGCCTTACAGGGAATTCACCCCTCCACTTT. It specifies CASSLTGNSPLHF.

This chain links TRBV2 with TRBJ2-3, with 9 nucleotides matching TRBD2. The length of the CDR3 is 16 residues. Germline assignment: CDR1 SNHLY and CDR2 FYNNEI. With V trimmed by 0 bases and J by 0 bases, 1 base remained unmatched. CDR3 in amino acids: CASSEARGGSTDTQYF. The CDR3 DNA is TGTGCCAGCAGTGAAGCGCGGGGGGGTAGCACAGATACGCAGTATTTT.

The chain employs TRBV3-1 (or the pseudogene TRBV3-2) and TRBJ2-7, with 8 nucleotides matching TRBD1. The V segment lost 4 bases and the J segment 3 bases; nucleotides outside the gene matches: 8. This CDR3 is built from 15 residues. Per the germline V gene, CDR1 is LGHDT and CDR2 is YNNKEL (reference sequence). The CDR3 DNA reads TGTGCCAGCAGCCGAAAAGGGACAGGCAACTACGAGCAGTACTTC. Protein product: CASSRKGTGNYEQYF.

This chain connects TRBV5-5 to TRBJ2-6; tentative D call: TRBD2 (6 bases). The CDR3 totals 14 residues. V dropped 5 bases and J dropped 3 bases, with 9 bases sitting between them. In germline, CDR1 is SGHKS, CDR2 YYEKEE (reference sequence). The DNA of the CDR3 is TGTGCCAGCAGAACCGGGAGTGGGGCCAACGTCCTGACTTTC. Encoded protein: CASRTGSGANVLTF.

This rearrangement joins TRBV6-5 to TRBJ1-5; D uncertain. This CDR3 region has 14 residues. V lost 8 bases and J lost 1, with 12 bases in between. In germline, CDR1 is MNHEY, CDR2 SVGAGI. The CDR3 DNA reads as TGTGCCAGCTCGCTGGCGGCGAGCAATCAGCCCCAGCATTTT. It translates to CASSLAASNQPQHF.

This clone was counted once. The rearrangement uses TRBV5-1 and TRBJ1-5; D perhaps matches TRBD1 (5 bases). The V gene's germline CDR1 is SGHRS and CDR2 YFSETQ. Trimming took 0 bases from V and 6 from J, leaving 16 bases between them. This CDR3 comprises 16 residues. Here the CDR3 DNA reads TGCGCCAGCAGCTTGGCCCCGGCTCAGGGCCGTCAGCCCCAGCATTTT. Amino acids: CASSLAPAQGRQPQHF.

The chain carries TRBV15 and TRBJ2-7; TRBD1 aligns across 7 bases. Germline trimming cut 1 base from V and 4 bases from J; bases unmatched to any gene: 16. From germline, CDR1 is LNHNV and CDR2 YYDKDF (reference sequence). This CDR3 has 18 residues. DNA for the CDR3: TGTGCCACCAGCAGAGGCCGGGACAGAACTTTACTGGGTTACGAGCAGTACTTC. Its translation: CATSRGRDRTLLGYEQYF.

This sequence joins TRBV10-3 and TRBJ1-2, with 7 nucleotides matching TRBD1. V lost 10 bases, J lost 1 base, and 6 bases stayed unmatched. There are 13 residues in the CDR3. Germline CDR1 is ENHRY and CDR2 is SYGVKD. DNA for the CDR3: TGTGCCACTTCGCAGGGGGTTAACTATGGCTACACCTTC. It specifies CATSQGVNYGYTF.

DNA of the CDR3: TGCGCCAGCAGCGCGGGCTCCTATAATTCACCCCTCCACTTT. It is translated as CASSAGSYNSPLHF. The chain carries TRBV10-1 and TRBJ1-6; D unclear. V lost 6 bases and J 0 bases, leaving 6 bases between the germline ends. Looked up from germline, CDR1 is WNHNN and CDR2 is SYGVQD (reference sequence). The CDR3 contains 14 residues.

V and J are TRBV19 and TRBJ1-4, with 7 bases matching TRBD1. Germline trimming cut 6 bases from V and 3 bases from J; bases unmatched to any gene: 7. The CDR3 runs to 15 residues. CDR1 LNHDA and CDR2 SQIVND come from the germline V gene (reference sequence). The CDR3 spells CASSHDRAANEKLFF. The CDR3 coding sequence is TGTGCCAGTAGCCACGACAGGGCGGCTAATGAAAAACTGTTTTTT.

The chain links TRBV20-1 to TRBJ2-7; a possible D gene is TRBD2 (5 bases). The CDR3 is 13 amino acids. V lost 3 bases, J lost 3 bases, and 12 bases lay in between. Germline CDR1 and CDR2: DFQATT and SNEGSKA (reference sequence). CDR3 DNA: TGCAGTGCTAGTGAGGGTCTAGTCTACGAGCAGTACTTC. It is translated as CSASEGLVYEQYF.

V usage is TRBV7-9 and J usage is TRBJ2-1, with 7 bases identical to TRBD1. V trimming: 0 bases; J trimming: 13 bases; junction bases outside the gene matches: 6. Germline V gene data show CDR1 as SEHNR and CDR2 as FQNEAQ (reference sequence). The CDR3 consists of 13 residues. CDR3 residues: CASSLALRDRQFF. CDR3 nucleotides: TGTGCCAGCAGCTTAGCGCTCCGGGACAGACAGTTCTTC.

V is TRBV20-1 and J is TRBJ1-1; the D gene is possibly TRBD1 (5 bases). This CDR3 has 12 amino acids. The germline V and J ends were trimmed by 3 bases and 5 bases, with 10 bases remaining between them. Germline CDR1 and CDR2: DFQATT and SNEGSKA (reference sequence). CDR3 region: CSASSGLTEAFF. CDR3 DNA sequence: TGCAGTGCTAGTTCAGGGCTGACTGAAGCTTTCTTT.